This is a list of T cell receptor beta chains from one sample in a study of tumor-infiltrating lymphocytes in oesophageal squamous cell carcinoma. TCRdb called the PCR reads again in MiXCR, with one record for every CDR3 protein. Here the sample spans some 13,000 distinct CDR3 sequences, 55% being singletons. Sequencing was carried out using esophageal tumor tissue. The receptors shown here come from a female donor with esophageal squamous cell carcinoma. Both conserved end residues are part of each CDR3. The D gene is left open where the match is weak. Clone size is shown for a subset of rows, as once, few, many or a class of expanded clone.

abundance	d_gene	v_gene	j_gene	CDR3nt	CDR3aa
many	TRBD2	TRBV7-2	TRBJ2-5	TGTGCCAGCAGCTCCTCCGGGACTAGCGGTCCTGGGGCCCAGTACTTC	CASSSSGTSGPGAQYF
.	.	TRBV6-1	TRBJ2-4	TGTGCCAGCATGCTACAGGGAGGGTCCAAAAACATTCAGTACTTC	CASMLQGGSKNIQYF
many	.	TRBV6-1	TRBJ2-1	TGTGCCAGCAGTTTGGATGGGGGGAGGTACAATGAGCAGTTCTTC	CASSLDGGRYNEQFF
once	.	TRBV24-1	TRBJ2-1	TGTGCCACCAGTGACCCTAATCCGGGGGCAAAGATCCACAATGAGCAGTTCTTC	CATSDPNPGAKIHNEQFF
.	TRBD2	TRBV12-3/TRBV12-4	TRBJ2-5	TGTGCCAGCACTATGGGACTAGCGGGAGGAGAGACCCAGTACTTC	CASTMGLAGGETQYF
.	TRBD2	TRBV7-2	TRBJ2-7	TGTGCCAGCAGCTTACAAGCGGGAGGGGGAACCTACGAGCAGTACTTC	CASSLQAGGGTYEQYF
many	TRBD1	TRBV6-1	TRBJ1-1	TGTGCCAGCAGCCGAGGACAGGGGAGGAGGGCTTTCTTT	CASSRGQGRRAFF
many	.	TRBV7-2	TRBJ2-3	TGTGCCAGCAGCTTAGAGGGGGGTTTGGGGGAGCTGTATTTT	CASSLEGGLGELYF
.	.	TRBV7-3	TRBJ1-5	TGTGCCAGCAGTCGCATGATCAATCAGCCCCAGCATTTT	CASSRMINQPQHF
many	.	TRBV28	TRBJ2-7	TGTGCCAGCGGCGGGGGCGGTAGCTACGAGCAGTACTTC	CASGGGGSYEQYF
.	TRBD1	TRBV27	TRBJ1-5	TGTGCCAGCAGTTTAAGACAGGGTAATCAGCCCCAGCATTTT	CASSLRQGNQPQHF